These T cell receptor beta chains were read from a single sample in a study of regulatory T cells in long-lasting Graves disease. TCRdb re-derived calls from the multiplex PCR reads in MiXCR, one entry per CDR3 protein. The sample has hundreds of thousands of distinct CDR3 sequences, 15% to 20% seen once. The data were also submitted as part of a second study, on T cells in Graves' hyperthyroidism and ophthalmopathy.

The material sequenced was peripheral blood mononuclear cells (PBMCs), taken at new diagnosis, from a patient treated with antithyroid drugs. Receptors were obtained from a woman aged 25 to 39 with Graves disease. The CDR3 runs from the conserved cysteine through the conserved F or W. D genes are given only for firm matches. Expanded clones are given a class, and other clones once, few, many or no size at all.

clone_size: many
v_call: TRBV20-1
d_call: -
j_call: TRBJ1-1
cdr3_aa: CSARVQNPEAFF
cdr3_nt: TGCAGTGCTAGAGTTCAAAACCCTGAAGCTTTCTTT

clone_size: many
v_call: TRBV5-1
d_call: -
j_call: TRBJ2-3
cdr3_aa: CASTPPSGTNTDTQYF
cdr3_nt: TGCGCCAGCACCCCCCCAAGCGGGACAAACACAGATACGCAGTATTTT

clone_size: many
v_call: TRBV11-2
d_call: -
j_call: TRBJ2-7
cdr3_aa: CASSPTTGDASYEQYF
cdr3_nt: TGTGCCAGCAGCCCAACGACAGGAGATGCTTCCTACGAGCAGTACTTC

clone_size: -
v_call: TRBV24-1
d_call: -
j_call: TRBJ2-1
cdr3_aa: CATSFGGALGEQFF
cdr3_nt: TGTGCCACCAGTTTCGGGGGCGCCTTAGGTGAGCAGTTCTTC

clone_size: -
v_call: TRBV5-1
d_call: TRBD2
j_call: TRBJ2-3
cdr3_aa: CASSFLAGSSTDTQYF
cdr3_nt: TGCGCCAGCAGCTTTTTAGCGGGATCTAGCACAGATACGCAGTATTTT

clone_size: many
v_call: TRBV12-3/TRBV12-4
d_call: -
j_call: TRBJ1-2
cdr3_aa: CASSSLSSEYGYTF
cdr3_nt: TGTGCCAGCAGTTCCCTCTCGTCTGAATATGGCTACACCTTC

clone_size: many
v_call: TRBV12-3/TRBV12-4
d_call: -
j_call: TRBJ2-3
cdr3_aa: CASSPSRDDTQYF
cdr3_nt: TGTGCCAGCAGTCCTTCGAGGGACGATACGCAGTATTTT

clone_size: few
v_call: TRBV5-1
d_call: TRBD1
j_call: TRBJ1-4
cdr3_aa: CASSLSPGQINEKLFF
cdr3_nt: TGCGCCAGCAGCTTGAGCCCGGGACAGATTAATGAAAAACTGTTTTTT

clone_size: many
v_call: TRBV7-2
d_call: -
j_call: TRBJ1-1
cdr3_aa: CASSRSRSEAFF
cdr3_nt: TGTGCCAGCAGCCGTAGCAGGTCTGAAGCTTTCTTT

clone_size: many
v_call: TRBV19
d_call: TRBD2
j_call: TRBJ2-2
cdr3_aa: CASSLGLAGGPGTGELFF
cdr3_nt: TGTGCCAGCAGCCTCGGACTAGCGGGAGGGCCGGGCACCGGGGAGCTGTTTTTT

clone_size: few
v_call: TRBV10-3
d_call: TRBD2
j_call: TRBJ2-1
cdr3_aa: CAISGNPSGGSYNEQFF
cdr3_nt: TGTGCCATCAGTGGGAACCCTAGCGGGGGGAGCTACAATGAGCAGTTCTTC

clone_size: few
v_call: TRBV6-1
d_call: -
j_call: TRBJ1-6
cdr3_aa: CAAKPTQGYGSPLHF
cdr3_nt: TGTGCCGCGAAACCGACGCAGGGGTATGGGTCACCCCTCCACTTT

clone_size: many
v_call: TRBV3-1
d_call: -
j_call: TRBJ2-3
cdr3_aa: CASSQGGGHTDTQYF
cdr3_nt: TGTGCCAGCAGCCAAGGTGGCGGACACACAGATACGCAGTATTTT

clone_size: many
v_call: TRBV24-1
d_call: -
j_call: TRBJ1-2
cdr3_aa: CATSEETDSYGYTF
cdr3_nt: TGTGCCACCAGTGAGGAGACTGACAGCTATGGCTACACCTTC

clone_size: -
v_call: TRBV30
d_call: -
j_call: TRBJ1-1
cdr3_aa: CAWRRRTEALF
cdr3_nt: TGTGCCTGGAGGAGGAGGACTGAAGCTCTCTTT

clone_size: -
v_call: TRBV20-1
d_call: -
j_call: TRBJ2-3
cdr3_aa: CSASLGSGAVTDTQYF
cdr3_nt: TGCAGTGCTAGTTTAGGGTCGGGAGCGGTAACAGATACGCAGTATTTT

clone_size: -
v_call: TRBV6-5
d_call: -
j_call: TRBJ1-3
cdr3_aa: CASSYSRVRGSGNTIYF
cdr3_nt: TGTGCCAGCAGTTACTCGAGGGTTAGAGGCTCTGGAAACACCATATATTTT

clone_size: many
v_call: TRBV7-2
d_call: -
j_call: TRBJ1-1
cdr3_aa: CASSLLLGSAQKAFF
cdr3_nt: TGTGCCAGCAGCTTATTATTAGGGTCCGCGCAGAAAGCTTTCTTT